Below are 22 T cell receptor beta chains sequenced from a single sample in a study of cytomegalovirus exposure and HLA in healthy donors. Generated by immunoSEQ multiplex PCR, the TCRdb table keeps only in-frame clones and is missing some. Of about 130,000 clones in the sample, approximately 84% are singletons; the top ten hold 25% to 30%. Sequencing was performed on PBMCs. These receptors all stem from a man younger than 45 in good health and CMV-seropositive.

The J gene is TRBJ1-2, the V gene TRBV6-6, with D possibly TRBD1 on 6 matching bases. The V gene lost 4 bases and the J gene lost 3 bases, with 18 bases spanning the gap. The germline gives CDR1 MNHNY, CDR2 SVGAGI (reference sequence). The CDR3 is 16 amino acids. In nucleotides, the CDR3 is TGTGCCAGCAGTTCGGCCACAGGGACCCTCGACTATGGCTACACCTTC. Protein product: CASSSATGTLDYGYTF.

This sequence joins TRBV6-5 and TRBJ1-1; 11 bases agree with TRBD1. Germline CDR1 MNHEY, CDR2 SVGAGI. The trim removed 0 bases at V and 3 bases at J, leaving 3 bases unmatched. The CDR3 totals 16 residues. The CDR3 sequence is CASSYSGTGGYTEAFF. Here the CDR3 DNA reads TGTGCCAGCAGTTACTCGGGGACAGGGGGATACACTGAAGCTTTCTTT.

The chain couples TRBV30 to TRBJ2-3; tentatively, D is TRBD2 (5 bases). The V end lost 0 bases, the J end lost 4 bases, and 14 bases lay between the germline ends. CDR3 size: 15 residues. Germline CDR1 reads GTSNPN; CDR2 reads SVGIG (reference sequence). CDR3 sequence reads: CAWSVGSGNPDTQYF. The DNA for the CDR3 is TGTGCCTGGAGTGTCGGCTCCGGGAATCCAGATACGCAGTATTTT.

V gene TRBV25-1 combines with J gene TRBJ2-3; TRBD2 matches at 11 bases. Germline V gene lookup returns CDR1 MGHDK and CDR2 SYGVNS. The CDR3 covers 15 residues. Germline trimming cut 4 bases from V and 0 bases from J; bases unmatched to any gene: 0. The chain's CDR3 is CASSGTSGSTDTQYF. The CDR3 DNA sequence: TGTGCCAGCAGTGGGACTAGCGGGAGCACAGATACGCAGTATTTT.

The chain combines TRBV10-3 with TRBJ2-3, with D possibly matching TRBD1 (6 bases). The CDR3 extends over 14 amino acids. V was clipped by 2 bases and J by 2 bases, with 8 bases between them. Germline lookup yields CDR1 ENHRY and CDR2 SYGVKD. The CDR3 coding sequence is TGTGCCATCAGTGAGACAGGGCCCACAGATACGCAGTATTTT. Residues: CAISETGPTDTQYF.

V and J are TRBV5-6 and TRBJ1-2, with D possibly TRBD1 on 6 matching bases. V gave up 0 bases and J gave up 0 bases, with 15 bases separating them. Per germline, CDR1 SGHDT and CDR2 YYEEEE. This CDR3 has 17 residues. CDR3 nucleotide sequence: TGTGCCAGCAGCTTGGCGAACAGGGTCGCTTCTAACTATGGCTACACCTTC. Encoded protein: CASSLANRVASNYGYTF.

This clone occurred once. The rearrangement joins TRBV2 to TRBJ2-5, with D perhaps TRBD2 (6 bases). Trimming cost V 7 bases and J 5 bases, with 14 bases left between them. This CDR3 region has 13 residues. Germline V CDR1 and CDR2: SNHLY, FYNNEI. In nucleotides, the CDR3 is TGTGCCAGCACCCCCCGGAGGGTTGAGACCCAGTACTTC. It codes for CASTPRRVETQYF.

J is TRBJ1-1 and V is TRBV6-1, with D perhaps TRBD1 (5 bases). The germline V and J ends were trimmed by 6 bases and 1 base, with 12 bases remaining between them. From germline, CDR1 is MNHNS and CDR2 SASEGT. The CDR3 runs to 14 residues. The CDR3 nucleotides read TGTGCCAGCAGCCGATTAAGGGGGAACACTGAAGCTTTCTTT. Translation: CASSRLRGNTEAFF.

The chain is built from TRBV7-2 and TRBJ2-5; D is unclear. Trimming removed 1 base at V and 1 base at J, with 16 bases between. The length of the CDR3 is 17 residues. Germline values: CDR1 SGHTA, CDR2 FQGNSA. CDR3 sequence reads: CASSLVDWRDFQETQYF. The CDR3 coding sequence is TGTGCCAGCAGCTTAGTAGATTGGAGAGACTTCCAAGAGACCCAGTACTTC.

This clone has only a few counts. This sequence joins TRBV6-7 and TRBJ1-3; possibly TRBD1 for D (6 bases). TRBV6-7 is filed as an ORF, its function uncertain. Trimming stripped 2 bases from V and 0 bases from J, with 14 bases between. The CDR3 extends over 17 amino acids. The CDR3 DNA sequence: TGTGCCAGCAGTTACCCCAGGGGTCCCGACTCTGGAAACACCATATATTTT. Translating it yields CASSYPRGPDSGNTIYF.

V gene TRBV27 combines with J gene TRBJ2-7, with 7 positions matching TRBD1. With 6 bases clipped from V and 1 base from J, the junction kept 6 bases outside the gene matches. The CDR3 is 14 amino acids. Germline V gives CDR1 MNHEY, CDR2 SMNVEV (reference sequence). The DNA of the CDR3 is TGTGCCAGCAGCCCGACAGGGCCATCCTACGAGCAGTACTTC. Its protein is CASSPTGPSYEQYF.

The rearrangement links TRBV27 to TRBJ2-3; 10 nucleotides align to TRBD2. V was clipped by 8 bases and J by 2 bases; unmatched bases: 10. This CDR3 spans 16 amino acids. CDR1 MNHEY and CDR2 SMNVEV come from the germline V gene (reference sequence). In nucleotides, the CDR3 is TGTGCCAGCCGCAGCCTAGCGGGGGTACTCACAGATACGCAGTATTTT. It translates to CASRSLAGVLTDTQYF.

The rearrangement joins TRBV7-9 to TRBJ1-2; possibly TRBD1 for D (6 bases). Per germline, CDR1 SEHNR and CDR2 FQNEAQ (reference sequence). Trimming shortened V by 9 bases and J by 6 bases, and 17 bases separated the two germline ends. This CDR3 has 13 residues. The CDR3 DNA reads TGTGCCAGTAAGAACAGGGTTCATGATGGCTACACCTTC. Encoded protein: CASKNRVHDGYTF.

The chain recombines TRBV6-4 with TRBJ2-1; D not certain. V gave up 4 bases and J gave up 0 bases, with 13 bases separating them. The CDR3 runs 16 residues. Germline CDR1 MRHNA, CDR2 SNTAGT. CDR3 sequence reads: CASSARGLSSYNEQFF. CDR3 sequence (DNA): TGTGCCAGCAGTGCGCGAGGCCTTAGCTCCTACAATGAGCAGTTCTTC.

This sequence joins TRBV19 and TRBJ2-1; 8 positions agree with TRBD2. The CDR3 has 17 residues. V was clipped by 0 bases and J by 0 bases; unmatched bases: 4. Germline-derived CDR1 and CDR2 are LNHDA and SQIVND (reference sequence). The chain's CDR3 is CASSIDPSGSSYNEQFF. CDR3 coding DNA: TGTGCCAGTAGTATAGATCCAAGCGGGAGCTCCTACAATGAGCAGTTCTTC.

J is TRBJ1-2 and V is TRBV6-5, with no clear D. Germline V lookup: CDR1 MNHEY, CDR2 SVGAGI. This CDR3 is 14 amino acids long. V was cut by 7 bases and J by 3 bases, with 15 bases left in between. In DNA form, the CDR3 reads TGTGCCAGCAAAGACACCGGGAGGGACTATGGCTACACCTTC. Its translation: CASKDTGRDYGYTF.

In its sample, this clone was seen a few times. The rearrangement links TRBV2 to TRBJ1-5, with D unresolved. This CDR3 region has 13 residues. Trimming took off 4 bases at V and 4 bases at J, with 8 bases between the two ends. CDR1 is SNHLY, CDR2 FYNNEI, per germline. CDR3 region: CASSVYPNQPQHF. The CDR3 DNA reads TGTGCCAGCAGTGTCTACCCAAATCAGCCCCAGCATTTT.

This clone was seen just once. This chain uses TRBV7-2 with TRBJ1-2; 9 bases agree with TRBD1. V gave up 4 bases and J gave up 8 bases; unmatched junction bases: 5. The CDR3 covers 13 residues. Germline V gene data show CDR1 as SGHTA and CDR2 as FQGNSA. The CDR3: CASSWRTGVGYTF. CDR3 DNA sequence: TGTGCCAGCAGCTGGAGGACAGGGGTAGGCTACACCTTC.

As regards this clone: At one end the junction does not follow the germline gene, possibly because of a read error. This rearrangement joins TRBV15 to TRBJ1-2; 7 nucleotides align to TRBD1. Germline values: CDR1 LNHNV, CDR2 YYDKDF (reference sequence). This CDR3 contains 15 residues. Written as DNA, the CDR3 is TGTGCCACCAGCGGAGACAGGGATGAGGTTGGAGGCTACACCTTC. Amino acid sequence: CATSGDRDEVGGYTF. The whole variable domain, remainder taken from reference TRBV15 and TRBJ1-2, is DAMVIQNPRYQVTQFGKPVTLSCSQTLNHNVMYWYQQKSSQAPKLLFHYYDKDFNNEADTPDNFQSRRPNTSFCFLDIRSPGLGDTAMYLCATSGDRDEVGGYTFGSGTRLTVV.

The chain is built from TRBV19 and TRBJ2-1, with TRBD1 identical over 7 bases. CDR3 length: 16 amino acids. The ends lost 3 bases at V and 3 bases at J; junction bases unmatched: 8. Germline values: CDR1 LNHDA, CDR2 SQIVND (reference sequence). The CDR3 sequence is CASSIQTGRYYNEQFF. The DNA of the CDR3 is TGTGCCAGTAGTATCCAGACAGGGCGTTACTACAATGAGCAGTTCTTC.

The chain links TRBV7-8 to TRBJ2-3; TRBD2 agrees at 11 bases. Germline assignment: CDR1 SGHVS and CDR2 FQNEAQ. V shed 0 bases, J shed 4 bases, and the junction held 15 bases outside the gene matches. There are 20 residues in the CDR3. The CDR3 sequence: CASSLAWTSGSPDSPDTQYF. Written as DNA, the CDR3 is TGTGCCAGCAGCTTAGCCTGGACTAGCGGGTCCCCGGATAGCCCAGATACGCAGTATTTT.

The chain carries TRBV5-6 and TRBJ1-6; the D is unclear. Germline V CDR1 and CDR2: SGHDT, YYEEEE. The CDR3 covers 17 residues. With 1 base removed from V and 6 bases from J, the gap between germline ends came to 17 bases. CDR3 residues: CASSLRFGDHLNSPLHF. Written as DNA, the CDR3 is TGTGCCAGCAGCTTGCGGTTCGGAGACCACCTTAATTCACCCCTCCACTTT.